This TCR beta chain is from a study of Graves' ophthalmopathy and Graves' hyperthyroidism. Notes on the study in general: Sensitivity reached around 67% and specificity under 85% when the model predicted ophthalmopathy progression. Appearing in blood as well were most expanded thyroid clonotypes above 0.001 frequency.

The CDR3 contains 15 residues. The germline V gene has CDR1 SGHRS and CDR2 YFSETQ. V was pared by 0 bases and J by 2 bases, with 3 bases of the junction left unmatched. Ophthalmopathic donors had moderate-to-severe activity, CAS ≥3 and NOSPECS ≥4, with disease that had lasted under 3 months. The PBMCs originated from around 10 ml of fresh peripheral blood. For repertoire sequencing, the TCR beta CDR3 regions were amplified from RNA transcripts. After a first-round RT-PCR with HTBI primers, a second-round multiplex PCR was run. TCRdb reanalysed the multiplex PCR reads using MiXCR and keeps one entry per CDR3 protein. This table holds 200,000 to 250,000 distinct CDR3 sequences, around a fifth found once. The sample holds many counts of this clonotype. Its antigen is currently unknown.

The sample comprised peripheral blood. The sequence came from a woman aged 50 to 65 with Graves' ophthalmopathy. The V gene is TRBV5-1, the J gene TRBJ2-7, with 9 bases matching TRBD2. The CDR3 DNA reads as TGCGCCAGCAGCTTGGTAGCGGGGGCGACCTACGAGCAGTACTTC. Its protein product is CASSLVAGATYEQYF.